Below are 6 T cell receptor beta chains sequenced from a single sample in a study of CD4 T cells in relation to SARS-CoV-2 and coronaviruses. Repertoires were generated with immunoSEQ multiplex PCR, while TCRdb's copy carries only in-frame clones and drops some. The table lists tens of thousands of clones, 94% of them singletons. CD4+ T cells from unexposed donors were obtained before the COVID-19 pandemic (2011-2018). The source material was naive CD4+ T cells from PBMCs. Subset denoted: naive CD4+ T cells isolated by negative enrichment. The receptor source for this set is a human donor in good health.

For the CDR3, the DNA is TGTGCCTGGAGTGTATATGGGGCCAACGTCCTGACTTTC. It is translated as CAWSVYGANVLTF. This chain links TRBV30 with TRBJ2-6; D uncertain. This CDR3 comprises 13 residues. Trimming took off 0 bases at V and 3 bases at J, with 3 bases between the two ends. CDR1 and CDR2 from the germline V gene are GTSNPN and SVGIG (reference sequence).

The J gene is TRBJ1-5, the V gene TRBV7-9, with D uncertain. CDR1 and CDR2 from the germline V gene are SEHNR and FQNEAQ (reference sequence). The V gene lost 4 bases and the J gene lost 0 bases, with 10 bases spanning the gap. The CDR3 is 15 amino acids. The CDR3 is CASSSDGLSNQPQHF. CDR3 nucleotides: TGTGCCAGCAGCTCGGACGGTCTTAGCAATCAGCCCCAGCATTTT.

The V and J genes are TRBV11-2 and TRBJ2-1; a possible D gene is TRBD1 (6 bases). This CDR3 is built from 14 residues. Germline V CDR1 and CDR2: SGHAT, FQNNGV. The V end was cut by 4 bases, the J end by 9 bases, with 16 bases between. In DNA form, the CDR3 reads TGTGCCAGCAGCTCATTGCCGAGGGGGTCTGAGCAGTTCTTC. It is translated as CASSSLPRGSEQFF.

This clone was seen a single time. The genes are TRBV18 and TRBJ2-7, with D possibly TRBD2 on 7 matching bases. CDR1 and CDR2 from the germline V gene are KGHSH and LQKENI. There are 14 residues in the CDR3. With 3 bases removed from V and 6 bases from J, the gap between germline ends came to 15 bases. The CDR3 DNA sequence: TGTGCCAGCTCACCCGCCGTTGGGGGGGCCGAGCAGTACTTC. Amino acid sequence: CASSPAVGGAEQYF.

On this clone itself: Other DNA sequences from this sample encode an identical CDR3 as well. V is TRBV28 and J is TRBJ2-7; D tentatively fits TRBD1 or TRBD2 (5 bases each). Trimming cost V 5 bases and J 7 bases, with 12 bases left between them. The CDR3 has 12 amino acids. Looked up from germline, CDR1 is MDHEN and CDR2 is SYDVKM. CDR3: CASSVTGGEQYF. In DNA form, the CDR3 reads TGTGCCAGCAGTGTTACAGGAGGAGAGCAGTACTTC. Combining the CDR3 with reference TRBV28 and TRBJ2-7 gives the whole variable domain DVKVTQSSRYLVKRTGEKVFLECVQDMDHENMFWYRQDPGLGLRLIYFSYDVKMKEKGDIPEGYSVSREKKERFSLILESASTNQTSMYLCASSVTGGEQYFGPGTRLTVT.

V gene TRBV7-2 combines with J gene TRBJ1-1; TRBD1 matches 9 bases. CDR3 length: 15 amino acids. The V gene's germline CDR1 is SGHTA and CDR2 FQGNSA. V dropped 3 bases and J dropped 5; count of bases not matched to a gene: 7. CDR3 nucleotides: TGTGCCAGCAGCTTCACAGGGGGCCGAGGGACTGAAGCTTTCTTT. Protein product: CASSFTGGRGTEAFF.